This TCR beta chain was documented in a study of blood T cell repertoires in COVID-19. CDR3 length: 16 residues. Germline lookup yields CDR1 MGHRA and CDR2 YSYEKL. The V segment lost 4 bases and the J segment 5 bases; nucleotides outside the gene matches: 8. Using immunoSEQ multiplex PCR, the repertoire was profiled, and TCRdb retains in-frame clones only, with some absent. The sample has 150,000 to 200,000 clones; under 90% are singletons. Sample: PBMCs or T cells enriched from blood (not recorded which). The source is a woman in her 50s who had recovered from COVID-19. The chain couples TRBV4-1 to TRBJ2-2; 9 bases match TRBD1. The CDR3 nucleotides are TGCGCCAGCAGCCCCCCCGGGACAGGGAAAACCGGGGAGCTGTTTTTT. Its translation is CASSPPGTGKTGELFF.